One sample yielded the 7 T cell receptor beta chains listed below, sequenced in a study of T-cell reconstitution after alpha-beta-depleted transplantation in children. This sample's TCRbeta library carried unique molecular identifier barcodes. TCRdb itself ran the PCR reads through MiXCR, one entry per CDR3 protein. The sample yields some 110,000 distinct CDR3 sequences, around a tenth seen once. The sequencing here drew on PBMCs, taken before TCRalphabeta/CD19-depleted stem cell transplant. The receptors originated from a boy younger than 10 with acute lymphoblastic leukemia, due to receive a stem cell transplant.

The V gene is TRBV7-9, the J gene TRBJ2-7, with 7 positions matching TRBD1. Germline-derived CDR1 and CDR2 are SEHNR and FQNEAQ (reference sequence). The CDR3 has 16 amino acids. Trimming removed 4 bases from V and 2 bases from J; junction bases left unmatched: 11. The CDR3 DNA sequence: TGTGCCAGCAGCTGGAACCGGGACAGTTATACCTACGAGCAGTACTTC. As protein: CASSWNRDSYTYEQYF.

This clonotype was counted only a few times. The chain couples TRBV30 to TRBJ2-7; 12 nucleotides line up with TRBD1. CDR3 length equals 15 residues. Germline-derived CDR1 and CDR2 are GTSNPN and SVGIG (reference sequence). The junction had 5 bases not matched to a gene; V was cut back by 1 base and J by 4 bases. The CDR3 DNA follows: TGTGCCTGGAGTGAAGGGACAGGGGGCTTTTACGAGCAGTACTTC. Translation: CAWSEGTGGFYEQYF.

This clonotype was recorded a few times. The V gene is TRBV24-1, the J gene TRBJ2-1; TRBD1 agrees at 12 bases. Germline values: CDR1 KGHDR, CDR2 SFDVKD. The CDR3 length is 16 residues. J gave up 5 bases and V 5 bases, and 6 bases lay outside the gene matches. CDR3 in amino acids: CATSAGGQGADNEQFF. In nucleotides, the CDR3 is TGTGCCACCAGTGCCGGGGGACAGGGGGCCGACAATGAGCAGTTCTTC.

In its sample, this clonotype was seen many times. This CDR3 is CSATPLQGGIGNEQFF. CDR3 sequence (DNA): TGCAGTGCCACTCCCTTACAGGGCGGAATTGGCAATGAGCAGTTCTTC. This chain links TRBV20-1 with TRBJ2-1; a weak D match, TRBD1 (6 bases). CDR1 is DFQATT and CDR2 is SNEGSKA in the germline V gene (reference sequence). The CDR3 loop spans 16 amino acids. V lost 6 bases and J 6 bases, leaving 24 bases between the germline ends.

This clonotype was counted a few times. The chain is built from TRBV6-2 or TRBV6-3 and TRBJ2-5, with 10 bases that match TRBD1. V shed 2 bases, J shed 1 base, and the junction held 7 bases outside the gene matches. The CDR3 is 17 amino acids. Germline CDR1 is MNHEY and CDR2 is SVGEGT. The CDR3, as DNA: TGTGCCAGCAGTTACGTCGTTGGACAGGGGGTCCAAGAGACCCAGTACTTC. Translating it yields CASSYVVGQGVQETQYF.

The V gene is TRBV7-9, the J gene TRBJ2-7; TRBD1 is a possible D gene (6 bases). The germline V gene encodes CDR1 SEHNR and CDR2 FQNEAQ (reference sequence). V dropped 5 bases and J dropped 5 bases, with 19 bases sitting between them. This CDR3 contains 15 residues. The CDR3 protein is CASSARTALSDEQYF. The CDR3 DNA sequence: TGTGCCAGCAGCGCGAGGACAGCCCTCTCGGACGAGCAGTACTTC.

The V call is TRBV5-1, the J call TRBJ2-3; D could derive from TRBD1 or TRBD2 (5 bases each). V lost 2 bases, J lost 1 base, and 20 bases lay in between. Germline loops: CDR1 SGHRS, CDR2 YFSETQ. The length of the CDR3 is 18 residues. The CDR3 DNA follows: TGCGCCAGCAGCTTAGGAGAGCTGGGGGAGCTGGGCACAGATACGCAGTATTTT. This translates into CASSLGELGELGTDTQYF.